This T cell receptor (beta chain) comes out of a study of blood T cell repertoires in COVID-19. With 4 bases clipped from V and 6 bases from J, the junction kept 10 bases outside the gene matches. The CDR3 loop spans 16 amino acids. CDR1 is LGHNA and CDR2 is YSLEER in the germline V gene. Method: immunoSEQ multiplex PCR; TCRdb's copy keeps in-frame clones and lacks some. The sample has hundreds of thousands of clones; approximately 88% are singletons. Donors were grouped by their self-reported clinical history. The sequence was obtained from a woman aged 40 to 50 with acute COVID-19. The specimen was PBMCs or T cells enriched from blood (not recorded which). This chain uses TRBV4-3 with TRBJ2-2, with 8 bases identical to TRBD1. The CDR3 reads CASSPGGGRWAGELFF. The CDR3 bases are TGCGCCAGCAGCCCAGGGGGCGGGCGGTGGGCCGGGGAGCTGTTTTTT.